The 26 T cell receptor beta chains presented below share a single source sample, sequenced in a study of CD8 T cells in ankylosing spondylitis. Study-level results: Ankylosing spondylitis blood appeared to be characterized by a TCR beta motif of about eight highly homologous variants.

The antigens these receptors bind are not known. TCRdb reprocessed the 5' RACE reads with MiXCR, giving one entry per CDR3 protein. This sample has 220,000 or so distinct CDR3 sequences, with around 16% found just once. What was sequenced was blood, either unsorted or a sorted T cell fraction (not recorded which). Receptors originate from a male donor with ankylosing spondylitis.

The rearrangement links TRBV5-1 to TRBJ2-1; TRBD2 agrees at 9 bases. CDR1 is SGHRS and CDR2 is YFSETQ in the germline V gene. After removal of 2 bases from V and 8 bases from J, the junction contained 5 bases not matched to a gene. CDR3 length: 14 residues. CDR3 residues: CASSFVSGSDEQFF. CDR3 in DNA: TGCGCCAGCAGCTTCGTTAGCGGGAGTGATGAGCAGTTCTTC.

This clonotype was counted between two and nine times. The DNA for the CDR3 is TGTGCCAGCAGCCTAAGCCCTTGGGGGGCTGCTGAAGCTTTCTTT. Translated, it gives CASSLSPWGAAEAFF. The V call is TRBV7-2, the J call TRBJ1-1, with D tentatively TRBD1 (6 bases). The CDR3 extends over 15 amino acids. Germline CDR1 SGHTA, CDR2 FQGNSA. V lost 5 bases and J 6 bases, leaving 19 bases between the germline ends.

This chain links TRBV2 with TRBJ2-7, with D possibly TRBD1 on 5 matching bases. V lost 4 bases and J 2 bases, leaving 15 bases between the germline ends. The CDR3 covers 15 residues. CDR1 and CDR2 from the germline V gene are SNHLY and FYNNEI. The CDR3 bases are TGTGCCAGCAGTGGGGGCCTCAGGGTTACCTACGAGCAGTACTTC. This translates into CASSGGLRVTYEQYF.

This chain links TRBV7-9 with TRBJ2-7, with 11 bases aligning to TRBD2. The ends lost 4 bases at V and 4 bases at J; junction bases unmatched: 6. CDR3 size: 15 residues. Germline CDR1 is SEHNR and CDR2 is FQNEAQ (reference sequence). As DNA, the CDR3 is TGTGCCAGCAGCTCCCCCCGGACTAGCGGGTACGAGCAGTACTTC. This gives the protein CASSSPRTSGYEQYF.

The V gene is TRBV25-1, the J gene TRBJ2-7; 8 bases align to TRBD1. Germline V gene sequence: CDR1 MGHDK, CDR2 SYGVNS. The CDR3 totals 16 residues. The trim removed 5 bases at V and 0 bases at J, leaving 9 bases unmatched. CDR3 residues: CASSLPRQGTSYEQYF. The CDR3 DNA is TGTGCCAGCAGTCTCCCCCGACAGGGGACCTCCTACGAGCAGTACTTC.

This clonotype has a handful of counts. The chain recombines TRBV23-1 with TRBJ1-5; possibly TRBD1 for D (5 bases). TRBV23-1 is identified as an open reading frame with a role that is uncertain. The ends were cut back, 2 bases at V and 0 bases at J, with 8 bases in the middle. The length of the CDR3 is 15 residues. CDR3 DNA sequence: TGCGCCAGCAGTCAAGGGACGGGTAGCAATCAGCCCCAGCATTTT. This encodes CASSQGTGSNQPQHF.

This chain joins TRBV27 and TRBJ1-2, with a weak D call TRBD1 (6 bases). Germline values: CDR1 MNHEY, CDR2 SMNVEV (reference sequence). This CDR3 contains 15 residues. Trimming shortened V by 4 bases and J by 2 bases, and 14 bases separated the two germline ends. The CDR3 here is CASSWGAGSNYGYTF. Here the CDR3 DNA reads TGTGCCAGCAGTTGGGGGGCGGGGTCCAACTATGGCTACACCTTC.

V is TRBV5-6 and J is TRBJ2-7, with a tentative D call TRBD2 (6 bases). V was trimmed by 0 bases and J by 3 bases, leaving 10 bases between them. The CDR3 spans 14 residues. Germline assignment: CDR1 SGHDT and CDR2 YYEEEE. CDR3 protein: CASSLVREFYEQYF. The CDR3 coding sequence is TGTGCCAGCAGCTTGGTACGGGAGTTCTACGAGCAGTACTTC. Looking up the rest from reference TRBV5-6 and TRBJ2-7 gives the full variable domain: DAGVTQSPTHLIKTRGQQVTLRCSPKSGHDTVSWYQQALGQGPQFIFQYYEEEERQRGNFPDRFSGHQFPNYSSELNVNALLLGDSALYLCASSLVREFYEQYFGPGTRLTVT.

The chain joins TRBV12-3 or TRBV12-4 to TRBJ2-1; D might be TRBD2 (5 bases). V was clipped by 8 bases and J by 5 bases, with 28 bases between them. The CDR3 covers 18 residues. This chain's CDR3 is CASCYPPLGSRQDNEQFF. The CDR3 DNA follows: TGTGCCAGCTGTTACCCTCCGTTGGGGAGCCGGCAGGACAATGAGCAGTTCTTC.

The rearrangement joins TRBV6-4 to TRBJ2-1; 12 bases are a match to TRBD1. V shed 6 bases and J 5 bases; nucleotides not matched to a gene: 5. CDR1 and CDR2 (germline): MRHNA, SNTAGT. The CDR3 is 15 residues long. The DNA for the CDR3 is TGTGCCAGCAGCCCCGGGACAGGGGGCAACAATGAGCAGTTCTTC. Translating gives CASSPGTGGNNEQFF.

The V and J genes are TRBV3-1 and TRBJ1-2; D call uncertain. The CDR3 spans 14 residues. Looked up from germline, CDR1 is LGHDT and CDR2 is YNNKEL (reference sequence). V lost 3 bases and J 6 bases, leaving 14 bases between the germline ends. CDR3 residues: CASSHYPTIHGYTF. The CDR3 DNA reads as TGTGCCAGCAGCCATTATCCGACCATACATGGCTACACCTTC.

V usage is TRBV27 and J usage is TRBJ2-7; 10 bases fit TRBD2. Trimming took 2 bases from V and 1 from J; bases not matched to a gene: 8. Germline loops: CDR1 MNHEY, CDR2 SMNVEV (reference sequence). This CDR3 spans 17 amino acids. CDR3: CASSLRVPSGGSYEQYF. CDR3 bases: TGTGCCAGCAGTTTAAGAGTTCCTAGCGGGGGATCCTACGAGCAGTACTTC.

This clonotype was counted a few times. The gene calls are TRBV27 and TRBJ2-7; perhaps TRBD2 as D (7 bases). V shed 4 bases and J shed 5 bases, with 21 bases lying between them. Per the germline V gene, CDR1 is MNHEY and CDR2 is SMNVEV (reference sequence). The CDR3 loop spans 16 amino acids. The CDR3 DNA sequence: TGTGCCAGCAGTTCCGACCTTGAGGGGGGGCCAGACGAGCAGTACTTC. This encodes CASSSDLEGGPDEQYF.

At least ten counts were recorded for this clonotype. V usage is TRBV12-3 or TRBV12-4 and J usage is TRBJ2-1, with no clear D. The CDR3 runs 13 residues. V dropped 5 bases and J dropped 4 bases, with 9 bases sitting between them. The CDR3 region has the DNA TGTGCCAGCAGTCCACCGGGTTACAATGAGCAGTTCTTC. It specifies CASSPPGYNEQFF.

This chain uses TRBV9 with TRBJ1-3; D not certain. The CDR3 length is 15 residues. Germline V CDR1 and CDR2: SGDLS, YYNGEE. V was clipped by 3 bases and J by 4 bases, with 14 bases between them. CDR3 sequence (DNA): TGTGCCAGCAGCGAAGGGTACAGTACCGGAAACACCATATATTTT. Encoded protein: CASSEGYSTGNTIYF.

The chain joins TRBV29-1 to TRBJ2-7; D possibly matches TRBD1 or TRBD2 (6 bases each). Germline CDR1 is SQVTM and CDR2 is ANQGSEA. V dropped 2 bases and J dropped 11 bases, with 16 bases sitting between them. The length of the CDR3 is 12 residues. As DNA, the CDR3 is TGCAGCGTTGAATACGGGGGCGGCGTGGAGTACTTC. It is translated as CSVEYGGGVEYF.

The chain links TRBV19 to TRBJ1-2; no firm D call. V was shortened by 4 bases and J by 2 bases, with 8 bases between the two germline ends. Germline V gene lookup returns CDR1 LNHDA and CDR2 SQIVND (reference sequence). CDR3 size: 13 residues. CDR3 protein: CASSTDYNYGYTF. In DNA, the CDR3 is TGTGCCAGTAGTACAGACTACAACTATGGCTACACCTTC.

The V and J genes are TRBV4-1 and TRBJ2-5; D is possibly TRBD1 (6 bases). Per germline, CDR1 MGHRA and CDR2 YSYEKL. The CDR3 spans 16 residues. Trimming pared 0 bases from V and 0 bases from J, leaving 11 bases between. CDR3 region: CASSQEGTPNQETQYF. The CDR3 bases are TGCGCCAGCAGCCAAGAAGGGACACCTAACCAAGAGACCCAGTACTTC.

This clonotype was found a few times. The chain recombines TRBV4-3 with TRBJ1-3; maybe TRBD1 (5 bases). V gave up 3 bases and J gave up 9 bases, with 15 bases separating them. Germline V gives CDR1 LGHNA, CDR2 YSLEER. The CDR3 totals 14 residues. CDR3 sequence: CASSHSRADPTIYF. DNA for the CDR3: TGCGCCAGCAGCCACTCCAGGGCTGATCCCACCATATATTTT.

There are a few counts of this clonotype. The rearrangement joins TRBV4-2 to TRBJ2-1; 7 nucleotides agree with TRBD2. The CDR3 contains 17 residues. Germline V gene lookup returns CDR1 LGHNA and CDR2 YNFKEQ. Trimming cost V 5 bases and J 4 bases; bases outside gene matches: 14. Written as DNA, the CDR3 is TGTGCCAGCAGCAGCATTAAGGGGCTAGCGGAGTACAATGAGCAGTTCTTC. It specifies CASSSIKGLAEYNEQFF.

This clonotype occurred a few times. The chain has TRBV27 and TRBJ2-2; no firm D call. Trimming shortened V by 1 base and J by 0 bases, and 3 bases separated the two germline ends. Germline V gene data show CDR1 as MNHEY and CDR2 as SMNVEV (reference sequence). This CDR3 comprises 14 residues. CDR3 in DNA: TGTGCCAGCAGTTTATGGGCGAACACCGGGGAGCTGTTTTTT. As protein: CASSLWANTGELFF.

The CDR3: CANAAPPGTGELFF. The CDR3, as DNA: TGTGCCAACGCAGCCCCCCCGGGCACCGGGGAGCTGTTTTTT. The chain uses TRBV7-9 and TRBJ2-2; the D is unclear. This CDR3 spans 14 amino acids. Germline V lookup: CDR1 SEHNR, CDR2 FQNEAQ (reference sequence). Trimming removed 10 bases at V and 4 bases at J, with 16 bases between. Filled out from reference TRBV7-9 and TRBJ2-2, the complete variable domain reads DTGVSQNPRHKITKRGQNVTFRCDPISEHNRLYWYRQTLGQGPEFLTYFQNEAQLEKSRLLSDRFSAERPKGSFSTLEIQRTEQGDSAMYLCANAAPPGTGELFFGEGSRLTVL.

This clonotype was detected only a few times. The chain recombines TRBV6-2 or TRBV6-3 with TRBJ1-2; D remains ambiguous. Trimming shortened V by 0 bases and J by 4 bases, and 3 bases separated the two germline ends. Germline V gene data show CDR1 as MNHEY and CDR2 as SVGEGT. CDR3 size: 12 residues. CDR3 DNA sequence: TGTGCCAGCAGTTACTCTTCCTATGGCTACACCTTC. It is translated as CASSYSSYGYTF.

The chain uses TRBV11-2 and TRBJ2-3; TRBD1 is a possible D gene (5 bases). Trimming took off 4 bases at V and 2 bases at J, with 13 bases between the two ends. CDR1 is SGHAT, CDR2 FQNNGV, per germline. The CDR3 is 15 residues long. The CDR3 DNA reads TGTGCCAGCAGCTCGGAAGTTGGGGCCACAGATACGCAGTATTTT. As protein: CASSSEVGATDTQYF.

The gene calls are TRBV27 and TRBJ2-1; TRBD2 agrees at 13 bases. CDR1 and CDR2 (germline): MNHEY, SMNVEV (reference sequence). CDR3 length equals 17 residues. The V gene end was trimmed by 5 bases and the J gene end by 2 bases; junction bases not matched to a gene: 6. CDR3 region: CASSPTSGRAAYNEQFF. CDR3 bases: TGTGCCAGCAGTCCAACTAGCGGGAGGGCCGCCTACAATGAGCAGTTCTTC.

This clonotype has only a few counts. The chain employs TRBV12-3 or TRBV12-4 and TRBJ2-5; a weak D match, TRBD2 (7 bases). CDR3 length equals 14 residues. V lost 5 bases and J 2 bases, leaving 12 bases between the germline ends. CDR3 amino acids: CASSGGGPQETQYF. CDR3 coding DNA: TGTGCCAGCAGTGGCGGGGGCCCTCAAGAGACCCAGTACTTC.